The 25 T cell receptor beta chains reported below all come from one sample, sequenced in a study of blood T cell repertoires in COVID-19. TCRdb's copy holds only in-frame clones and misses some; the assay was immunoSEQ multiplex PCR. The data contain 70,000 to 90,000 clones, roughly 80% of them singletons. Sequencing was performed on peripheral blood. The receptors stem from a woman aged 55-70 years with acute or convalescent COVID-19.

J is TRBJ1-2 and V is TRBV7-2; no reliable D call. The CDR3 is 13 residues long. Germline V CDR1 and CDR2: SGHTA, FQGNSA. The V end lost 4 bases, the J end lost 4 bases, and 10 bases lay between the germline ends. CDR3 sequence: CASSYTLIYGYTF. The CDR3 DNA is TGTGCCAGCAGCTACACACTAATCTATGGCTACACCTTC. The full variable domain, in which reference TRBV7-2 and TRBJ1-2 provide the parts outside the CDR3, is GAGVSQSPSNKVTEKGKDVELRCDPISGHTALYWYRQSLGQGLEFLIYFQGNSAPDKSGLPSDRFSAERTGGSVSTLTIQRTQQEDSAVYLCASSYTLIYGYTFGSGTRLTVV.

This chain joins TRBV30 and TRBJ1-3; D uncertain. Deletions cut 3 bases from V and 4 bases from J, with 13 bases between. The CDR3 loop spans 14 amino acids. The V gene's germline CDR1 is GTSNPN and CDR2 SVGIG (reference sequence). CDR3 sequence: CAWRKGGLGNTIYF. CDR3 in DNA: TGTGCCTGGAGGAAGGGAGGCTTGGGAAACACCATATATTTT.

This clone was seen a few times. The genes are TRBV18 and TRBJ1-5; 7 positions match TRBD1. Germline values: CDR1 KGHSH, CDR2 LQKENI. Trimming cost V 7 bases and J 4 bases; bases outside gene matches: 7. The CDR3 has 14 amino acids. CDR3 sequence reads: CASCNTGANQPQHF. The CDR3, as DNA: TGTGCCAGCTGCAATACAGGGGCAAATCAGCCCCAGCATTTT.

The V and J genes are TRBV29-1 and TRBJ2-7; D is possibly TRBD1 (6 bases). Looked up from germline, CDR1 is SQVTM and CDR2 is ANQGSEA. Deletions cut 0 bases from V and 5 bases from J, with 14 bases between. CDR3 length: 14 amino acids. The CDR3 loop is CSVEDSAGDNEQYF. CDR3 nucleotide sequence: TGCAGCGTTGAAGACTCGGCAGGGGACAACGAGCAGTACTTC.

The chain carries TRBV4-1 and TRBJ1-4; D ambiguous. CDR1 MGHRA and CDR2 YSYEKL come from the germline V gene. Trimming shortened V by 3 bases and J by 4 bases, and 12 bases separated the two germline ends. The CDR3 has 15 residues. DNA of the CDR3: TGCGCCAGCAGCCATAGTTGGTCGGGTAATGAAAAACTGTTTTTT. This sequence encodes CASSHSWSGNEKLFF.

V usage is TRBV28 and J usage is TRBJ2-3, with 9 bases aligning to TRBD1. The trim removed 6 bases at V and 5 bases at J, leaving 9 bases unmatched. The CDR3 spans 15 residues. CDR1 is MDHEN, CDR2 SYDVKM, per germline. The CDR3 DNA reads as TGTGCCAGCAGCATGGGAACAGGGGGCAGAGATACGCAGTATTTT. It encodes CASSMGTGGRDTQYF. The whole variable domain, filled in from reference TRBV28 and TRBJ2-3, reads DVKVTQSSRYLVKRTGEKVFLECVQDMDHENMFWYRQDPGLGLRLIYFSYDVKMKEKGDIPEGYSVSREKKERFSLILESASTNQTSMYLCASSMGTGGRDTQYFGPGTRLTVL.

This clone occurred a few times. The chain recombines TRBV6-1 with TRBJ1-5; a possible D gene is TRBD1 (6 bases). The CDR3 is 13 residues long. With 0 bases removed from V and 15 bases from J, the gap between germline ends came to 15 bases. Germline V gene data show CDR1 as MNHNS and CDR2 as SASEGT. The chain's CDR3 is CASSEAEGQRLHF. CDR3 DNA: TGTGCCAGCAGTGAAGCTGAAGGACAGCGGCTGCATTTT.

CDR3 sequence (DNA): TGTGCCACCAGTTCTGGCAGGGGCCGCTCCTACGAGCAGTACTTC. It yields the protein CATSSGRGRSYEQYF. The chain combines TRBV24-1 with TRBJ2-7, with D possibly being TRBD1 (6 bases). This CDR3 region has 15 residues. With 6 bases removed from V and 0 bases from J, the gap between germline ends came to 14 bases. Germline V gives CDR1 KGHDR, CDR2 SFDVKD.

The CDR3 loop reads CASSPRGGSNTGELFF. The CDR3 region has the DNA TGTGCCAGCTCACCCCGGGGAGGGTCGAACACCGGGGAGCTGTTTTTT. The chain carries TRBV18 and TRBJ2-2, with TRBD2 matching 7 bases. CDR1 KGHSH and CDR2 LQKENI come from the germline V gene. This CDR3 has 16 amino acids. With 3 bases clipped from V and 0 bases from J, the junction kept 4 bases outside the gene matches. Together with reference TRBV18 and TRBJ2-2, the CDR3 gives the full variable domain: NAGVMQNPRHLVRRRGQEARLRCSPMKGHSHVYWYRQLPEEGLKFMVYLQKENIIDESGMPKERFSAEFPKEGPSILRIQQVVRGDSAAYFCASSPRGGSNTGELFFGEGSRLTVL.

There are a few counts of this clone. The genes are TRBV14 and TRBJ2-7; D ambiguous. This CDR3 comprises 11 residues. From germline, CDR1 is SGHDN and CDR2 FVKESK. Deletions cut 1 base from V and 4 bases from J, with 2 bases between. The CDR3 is CASSQAYEQYF. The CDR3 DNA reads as TGTGCCAGCAGCCAAGCATACGAGCAGTACTTC.

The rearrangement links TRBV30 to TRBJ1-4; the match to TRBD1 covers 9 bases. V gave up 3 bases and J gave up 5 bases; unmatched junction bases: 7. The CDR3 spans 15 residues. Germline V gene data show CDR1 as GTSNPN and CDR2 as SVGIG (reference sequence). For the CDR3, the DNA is TGTGCCTGGAGGGGGAGGGACAGGGCGAATGAAAAACTGTTTTTT. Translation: CAWRGRDRANEKLFF.

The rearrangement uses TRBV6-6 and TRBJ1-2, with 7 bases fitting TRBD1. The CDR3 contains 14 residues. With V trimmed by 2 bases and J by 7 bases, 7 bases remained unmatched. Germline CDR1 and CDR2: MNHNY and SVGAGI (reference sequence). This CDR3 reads CASSYGPGDSGYTF. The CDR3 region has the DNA TGTGCCAGCAGTTACGGTCCTGGGGACAGTGGCTACACCTTC.

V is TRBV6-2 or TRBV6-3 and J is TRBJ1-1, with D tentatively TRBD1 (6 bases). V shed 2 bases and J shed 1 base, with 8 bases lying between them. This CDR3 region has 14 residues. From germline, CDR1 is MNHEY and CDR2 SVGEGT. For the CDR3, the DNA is TGTGCCAGCAGTTACCGGACAGCGAACACTGAAGCTTTCTTT. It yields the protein CASSYRTANTEAFF.

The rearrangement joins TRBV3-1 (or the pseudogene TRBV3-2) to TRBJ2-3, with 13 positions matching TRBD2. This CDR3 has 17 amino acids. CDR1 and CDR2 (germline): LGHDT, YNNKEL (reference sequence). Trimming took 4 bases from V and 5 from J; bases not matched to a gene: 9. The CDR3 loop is CASSPKTSGGPGDTQYF. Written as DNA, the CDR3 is TGTGCCAGCAGCCCGAAGACTAGCGGGGGGCCTGGAGATACGCAGTATTTT.

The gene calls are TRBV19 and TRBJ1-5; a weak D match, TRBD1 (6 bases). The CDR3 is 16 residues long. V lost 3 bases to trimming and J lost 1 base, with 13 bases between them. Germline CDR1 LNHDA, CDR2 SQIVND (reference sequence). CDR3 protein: CASSMKGGASNQPQHF. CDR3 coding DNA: TGTGCCAGTAGTATGAAAGGGGGAGCGAGCAATCAGCCCCAGCATTTT.

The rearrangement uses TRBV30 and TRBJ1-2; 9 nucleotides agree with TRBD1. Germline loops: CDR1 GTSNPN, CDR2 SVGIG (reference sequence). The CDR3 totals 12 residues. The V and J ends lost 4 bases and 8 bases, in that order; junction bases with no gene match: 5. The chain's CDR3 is CAWNPTGGGYTF. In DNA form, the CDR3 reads TGTGCCTGGAACCCGACAGGGGGAGGCTACACCTTC.

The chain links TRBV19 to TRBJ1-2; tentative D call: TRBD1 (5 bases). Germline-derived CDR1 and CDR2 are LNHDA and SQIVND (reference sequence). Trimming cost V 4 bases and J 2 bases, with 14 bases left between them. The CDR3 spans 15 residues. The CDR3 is CASSRTGLMNYGYTF. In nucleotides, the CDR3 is TGTGCCAGTAGTAGGACGGGACTGATGAACTATGGCTACACCTTC.

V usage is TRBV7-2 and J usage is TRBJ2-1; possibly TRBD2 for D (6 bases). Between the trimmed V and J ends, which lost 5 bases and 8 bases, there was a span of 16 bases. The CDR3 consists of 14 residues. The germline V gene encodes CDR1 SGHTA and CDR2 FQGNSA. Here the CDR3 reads CASSPRGGVYEQFF. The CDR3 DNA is TGTGCCAGCAGCCCGAGGGGCGGGGTGTATGAGCAGTTCTTC.

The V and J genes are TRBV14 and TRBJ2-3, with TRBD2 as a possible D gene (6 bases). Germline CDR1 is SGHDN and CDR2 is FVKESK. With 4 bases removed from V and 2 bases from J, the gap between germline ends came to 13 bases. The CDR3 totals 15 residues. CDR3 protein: CASSRGTGATDTQYF. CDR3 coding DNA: TGTGCCAGCAGCCGCGGGACCGGGGCCACAGATACGCAGTATTTT.

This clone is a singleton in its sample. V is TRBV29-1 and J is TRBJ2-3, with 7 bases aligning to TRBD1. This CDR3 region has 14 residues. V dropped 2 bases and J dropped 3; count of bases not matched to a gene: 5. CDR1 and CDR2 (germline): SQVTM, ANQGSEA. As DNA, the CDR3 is TGCAGCGTTGAACGGACAGGTGGGACAGATACGCAGTATTTT. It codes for CSVERTGGTDTQYF.

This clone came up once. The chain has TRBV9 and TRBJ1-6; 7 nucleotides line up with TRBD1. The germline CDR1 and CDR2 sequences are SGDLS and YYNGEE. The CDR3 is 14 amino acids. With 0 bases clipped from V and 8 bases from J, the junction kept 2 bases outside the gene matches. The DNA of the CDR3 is TGTGCCAGCAGCGTAGCGGGACAGCATTCACCCCTCCACTTT. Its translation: CASSVAGQHSPLHF.

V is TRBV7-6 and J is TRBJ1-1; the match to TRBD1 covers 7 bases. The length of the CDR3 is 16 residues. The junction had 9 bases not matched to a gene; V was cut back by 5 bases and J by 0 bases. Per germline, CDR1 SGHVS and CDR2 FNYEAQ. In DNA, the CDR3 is TGTGCCAGCAGCCCCCAGGGGGGACAGCTGAACACTGAAGCTTTCTTT. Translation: CASSPQGGQLNTEAFF.

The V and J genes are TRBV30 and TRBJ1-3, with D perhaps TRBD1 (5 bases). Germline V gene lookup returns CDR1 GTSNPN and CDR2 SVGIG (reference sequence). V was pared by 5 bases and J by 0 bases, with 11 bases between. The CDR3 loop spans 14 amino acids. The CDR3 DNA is TGTGCCTGGTCCAGGGTGAGCTCTGGAAACACCATATATTTT. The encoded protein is CAWSRVSSGNTIYF.

The CDR3 sequence: CASSLTGLYGYTF. DNA for the CDR3: TGTGCCAGCAGTTTAACAGGGCTCTATGGCTACACCTTC. This chain links TRBV12-3 or TRBV12-4 with TRBJ1-2; tentative D call: TRBD1 (6 bases). V was cut by 2 bases and J by 4 bases, with 8 bases left in between. There are 13 residues in the CDR3.

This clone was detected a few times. The CDR3: CATNSRPGTKGNQPQHF. In DNA, the CDR3 is TGTGCCACCAACTCCCGGCCCGGGACAAAAGGCAATCAGCCCCAGCATTTT. The rearrangement links TRBV7-3 to TRBJ1-5; tentative D call: TRBD1 (6 bases). Germline CDR1 is SGHTA and CDR2 is FQGTGA. The ends were cut back, 10 bases at V and 2 bases at J, with 24 bases in the middle. The length of the CDR3 is 17 residues.